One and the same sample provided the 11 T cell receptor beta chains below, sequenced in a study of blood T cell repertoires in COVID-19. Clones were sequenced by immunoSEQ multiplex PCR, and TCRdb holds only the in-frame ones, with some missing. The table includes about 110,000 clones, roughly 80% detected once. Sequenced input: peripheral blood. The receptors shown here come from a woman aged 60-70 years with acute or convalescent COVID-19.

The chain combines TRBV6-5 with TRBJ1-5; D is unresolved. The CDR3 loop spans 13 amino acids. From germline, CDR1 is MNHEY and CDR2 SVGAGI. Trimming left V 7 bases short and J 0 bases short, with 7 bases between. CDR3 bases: TGTGCCAGCACCTTTAATAGCAATCAGCCCCAGCATTTT. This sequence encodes CASTFNSNQPQHF.

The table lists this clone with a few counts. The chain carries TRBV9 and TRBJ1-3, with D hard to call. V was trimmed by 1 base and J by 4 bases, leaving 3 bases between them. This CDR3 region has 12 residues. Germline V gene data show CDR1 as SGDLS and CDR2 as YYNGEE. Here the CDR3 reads CASSVQGNTIYF. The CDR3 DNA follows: TGTGCCAGCAGCGTACAGGGAAACACCATATATTTT.

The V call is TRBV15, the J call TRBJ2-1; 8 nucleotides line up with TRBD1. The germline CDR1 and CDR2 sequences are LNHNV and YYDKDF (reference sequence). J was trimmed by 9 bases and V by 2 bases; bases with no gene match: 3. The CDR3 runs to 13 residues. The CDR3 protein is CATSRRQGTEQFF. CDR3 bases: TGTGCCACCAGCAGAAGACAGGGGACTGAGCAGTTCTTC.

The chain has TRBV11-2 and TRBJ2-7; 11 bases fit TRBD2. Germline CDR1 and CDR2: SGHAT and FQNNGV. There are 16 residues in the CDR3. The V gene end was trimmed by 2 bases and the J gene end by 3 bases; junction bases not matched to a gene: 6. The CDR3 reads CASSLIGTSGFYEQYF. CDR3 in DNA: TGTGCCAGCAGCTTAATCGGGACTAGCGGATTCTACGAGCAGTACTTC.

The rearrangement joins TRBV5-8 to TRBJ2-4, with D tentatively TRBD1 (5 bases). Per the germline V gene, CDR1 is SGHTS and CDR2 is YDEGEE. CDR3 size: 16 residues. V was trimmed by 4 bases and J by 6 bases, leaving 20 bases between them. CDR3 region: CASSLVGGAVGNIQYF. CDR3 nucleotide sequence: TGTGCCAGCAGCCTCGTTGGTGGGGCTGTGGGAAACATTCAGTACTTC.

The CDR3 sequence is CASSFPAADTQYF. CDR3 in DNA: TGTGCCAGCAGTTTTCCGGCGGCAGATACGCAGTATTTT. This rearrangement joins TRBV12-3 or TRBV12-4 to TRBJ2-3; no definite D call. The CDR3 is made up of 13 amino acids. Trimming left V 3 bases short and J 4 bases short, with 8 bases between.

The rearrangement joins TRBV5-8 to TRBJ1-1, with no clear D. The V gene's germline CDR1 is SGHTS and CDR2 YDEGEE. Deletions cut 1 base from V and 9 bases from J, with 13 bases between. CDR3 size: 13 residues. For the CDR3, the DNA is TGTGCCAGCAGCTTGCCTTCTAGCCTAAAAGCTTTCTTT. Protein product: CASSLPSSLKAFF.

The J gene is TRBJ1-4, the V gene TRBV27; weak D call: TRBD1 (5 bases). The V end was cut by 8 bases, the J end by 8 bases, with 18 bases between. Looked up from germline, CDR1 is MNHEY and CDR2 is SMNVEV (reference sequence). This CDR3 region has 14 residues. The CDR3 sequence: CASSWGREGEKLFF. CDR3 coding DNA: TGTGCCAGCTCCTGGGGCAGGGAGGGCGAAAAACTGTTTTTT.

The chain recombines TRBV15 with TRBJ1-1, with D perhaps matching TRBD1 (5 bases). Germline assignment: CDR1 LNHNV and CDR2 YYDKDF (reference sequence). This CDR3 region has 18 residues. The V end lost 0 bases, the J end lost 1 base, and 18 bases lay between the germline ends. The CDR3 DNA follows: TGTGCCACCAGCAGAGATAGGTCAGGGAATAGGGAGAACACTGAAGCTTTCTTT. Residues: CATSRDRSGNRENTEAFF.

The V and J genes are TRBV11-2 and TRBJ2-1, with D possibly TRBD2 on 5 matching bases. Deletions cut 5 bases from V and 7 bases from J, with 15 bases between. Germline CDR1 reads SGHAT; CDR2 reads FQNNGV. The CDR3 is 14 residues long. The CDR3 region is CASSPPGISNEQFF. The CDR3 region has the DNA TGTGCCAGCAGCCCCCCCGGGATATCGAATGAGCAGTTCTTC.

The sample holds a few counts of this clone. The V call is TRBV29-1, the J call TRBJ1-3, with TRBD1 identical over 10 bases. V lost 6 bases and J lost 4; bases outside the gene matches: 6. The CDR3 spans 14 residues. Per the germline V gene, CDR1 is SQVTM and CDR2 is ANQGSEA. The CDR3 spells CSVWDRGKGNTIYF. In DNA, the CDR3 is TGCAGCGTATGGGACAGGGGAAAAGGAAACACCATATATTTT.